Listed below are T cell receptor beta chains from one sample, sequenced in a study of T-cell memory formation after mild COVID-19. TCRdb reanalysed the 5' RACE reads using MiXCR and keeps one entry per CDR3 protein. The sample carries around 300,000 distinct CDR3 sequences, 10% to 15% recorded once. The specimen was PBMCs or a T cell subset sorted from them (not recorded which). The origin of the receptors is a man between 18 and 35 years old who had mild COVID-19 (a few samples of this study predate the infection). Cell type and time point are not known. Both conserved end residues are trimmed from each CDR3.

CDR3aa: ASSREILAGGSDTQY
v_gene: TRBV7-2
len: 15
j_gene: TRBJ2-3

CDR3aa: ASSLRGGDSSSEAF
v_gene: TRBV7-3
len: 14
j_gene: TRBJ1-1

CDR3aa: ASSPRGSMSQPQH
v_gene: TRBV18
len: 13
j_gene: TRBJ1-5

CDR3aa: ASSAADRVRGQF
v_gene: TRBV5-1
len: 12
j_gene: TRBJ2-1

CDR3aa: ASSLNSGSYNSPLH
v_gene: TRBV5-1
len: 14
j_gene: TRBJ1-6

CDR3aa: ASYPRRGIIPNTEAF
v_gene: TRBV28
len: 15
j_gene: TRBJ1-1

CDR3aa: ASSQGRLAGNSDTQY
v_gene: TRBV4-3
len: 15
j_gene: TRBJ2-3

CDR3aa: ASSYSTNSPLH
v_gene: TRBV6-5
len: 11
j_gene: TRBJ1-6

CDR3aa: ASKDIRPYEQY
v_gene: TRBV10-1
len: 11
j_gene: TRBJ2-7

CDR3aa: ASSLPGEETQY
v_gene: TRBV5-5
len: 11
j_gene: TRBJ2-5